A selection of T cell receptor beta chains follows, all from one sample in a study of vaccination and CD4 T cells after COVID-19. Antigen specificity for these receptors is unknown. MiXCR, run by TCRdb on the PCR reads, gives a single entry per CDR3 protein. Altogether 14,000 to 15,000 distinct CDR3 sequences are present, about 50% being singletons, with the ten largest covering approximately 8%. The sample comprised CD4+ T cells from blood, cultured in vitro. The origin of the receptors is a human donor who had recovered from COVID-19. CDR3s include the opening cysteine and the closing phenylalanine or tryptophan. The D gene is left open where the match is weak. Clone size is shown for a subset of rows, as once, few, many or a class of expanded clone.

j_call clone_size d_call v_call cdr3_nt cdr3_aa
TRBJ1-1 . TRBD1 TRBV15 TGTGCCACCAGCAAACCCGGGACAGGGCGCGGCAATACTGAAGCTTTCTTT CATSKPGTGRGNTEAFF
TRBJ1-5 . . TRBV27 TGTGCCAGCAGTGGGTCAGCTCATCAGCCCCAGCATTTT CASSGSAHQPQHF
TRBJ2-1 . TRBD2 TRBV7-3 TGTGCCAGCAGCAATCCCGGGACTAGCGGGAGTGGTGAGCAGTTCTTC CASSNPGTSGSGEQFF
TRBJ1-2 once TRBD1 TRBV4-2 TGTGCCAGCAGCCAGCACAGGGGAACAGCTAACTATGGCTACACCTTC CASSQHRGTANYGYTF
TRBJ2-7 . TRBD1 TRBV4-1 TGCGCCAGCAGCCTCCAGGGACAGGGATACTACGAGCAGTACTTC CASSLQGQGYYEQYF
TRBJ2-5 once . TRBV20-1 TGCAGTGCTAGAGATTCCAGGGGAGAGACCCAGTACTTC CSARDSRGETQYF
TRBJ1-2 few TRBD1 TRBV20-1 TGCAGTGCCACGGCCGAGGGGGCCGGTGGCTACACCTTC CSATAEGAGGYTF
TRBJ2-7 few . TRBV10-3 TGTGCCATCGGCAGAGGGGCTTCCCCGGGGGAGCAGTACTTC CAIGRGASPGEQYF
TRBJ1-4 . . TRBV2 TGTGCCAGCAGTGGGACAGTGCTTGCAACTAATGAAAAACTGTTTTTT CASSGTVLATNEKLFF
TRBJ2-1 . . TRBV5-4 TGTGCCAGCAGCTTGGCCTCTTCCAATGAGCAGTTCTTC CASSLASSNEQFF
TRBJ1-2 . . TRBV19 TGTGCCAGTGGGGACGGCTATGGCTACACCTTC CASGDGYGYTF
TRBJ1-6 once . TRBV4-1 TGCGCCAGCAGCCAAGATCACCGGGCCCAGTATCGAACGGGATCACCCCTCCACTTT CASSQDHRAQYRTGSPLHF
TRBJ2-3 few TRBD2 TRBV11-1 TGTGCCAGCAGCTTGACTAGCGGGAGGGTCCATACGCAGTATTTT CASSLTSGRVHTQYF
TRBJ2-7 . . TRBV20-1 TGCAGTGCTATGACCGTCCCTAAGGGGAGCTACGAGCAGTACTTC CSAMTVPKGSYEQYF
TRBJ2-5 . TRBD1 TRBV27 TGTGCCAGCAGTTTATTACGACAGGGGGCCGAGACCCAGTACTTC CASSLLRQGAETQYF
TRBJ1-1 . TRBD1 TRBV20-1 TGCAGTGCTAGTGGTGGACAGGGGTCGAAAAAAGCTTTCTTT CSASGGQGSKKAFF
TRBJ1-1 . . TRBV7-2 TGTGCCAGCAGCCCAATAACAGGGAACACTGAAGCTTTCTTT CASSPITGNTEAFF
TRBJ2-2 few . TRBV30 TGTGCCTGGAGAGGTTACACCGGGGAGCTGTTTTTT CAWRGYTGELFF
TRBJ2-4 . . TRBV9 TGTGCCAGCAGCCCCTCTAACGTTGCCAAAAACATTCAGTACTTC CASSPSNVAKNIQYF
TRBJ2-1 . TRBD1 TRBV27 TGTGCCAGCAGTCGGGACAGCTGGCAGTTCTTC CASSRDSWQFF
TRBJ2-2 few TRBD2 TRBV28 TGTGCCACCTTTCCATCCGGGACTAGCATCTCCGGGGAGCTGTTTTTT CATFPSGTSISGELFF
TRBJ1-1 . . TRBV21-1 TGTGCCAGCAGTTTACAGAGGAACACTGAAGCTTTCTTT CASSLQRNTEAFF
TRBJ2-7 few TRBD2 TRBV7-2 TGTGCCAGCAGCCCCCCACTAGCGGGACACTACGAGCAGTACTTC CASSPPLAGHYEQYF
TRBJ1-6 . . TRBV6-1 TGTGCCAGCAGTGGACTGTCACCCCTCCACTTT CASSGLSPLHF
TRBJ1-6 few . TRBV6-5 TGTGCCAGCAGTTACTCCCGCGGTGAGTCCTATAATTCACCCCTCCACTTT CASSYSRGESYNSPLHF
TRBJ1-5 few . TRBV30 TGTGCCTGGACGGTGCTGAGGACTCATCAGCCCCAGCATTTT CAWTVLRTHQPQHF
TRBJ1-5 few . TRBV6-1 TGTGCCAGCAGAGCCGTGGGGTCGAATCAGCCCCAGCATTTT CASRAVGSNQPQHF
TRBJ2-5 few . TRBV20-1 TGCAGTGCTAGAGATCGGCAGTTCCAAGAGACCCAGTACTTC CSARDRQFQETQYF
TRBJ1-2 once . TRBV11-2 TGTGCCAGCAGCTTGGCAGGAGACTACTATGGCTACACCTTC CASSLAGDYYGYTF
TRBJ2-7 . . TRBV27 TGTGCCAGCAGTTTTGTTCGTAGGGCCTCCTACGAGCAGTACTTC CASSFVRRASYEQYF
TRBJ1-5 . . TRBV19 TGTGCCAGTAGTAGCGCCCTTCAGCCCCAGCATTTT CASSSALQPQHF
TRBJ2-5 . . TRBV19 TGTGCCAGTAGTATCCTAGCCGGGACAGAGACCCAGTACTTC CASSILAGTETQYF
TRBJ2-5 . . TRBV7-3 TGCGCCAGCAGCCAAGTATGGGGGGCAGGAGAGACCCAGTACTTC CASSQVWGAGETQYF
TRBJ2-2 . TRBD1 TRBV7-9 TGTGCCAGCAGCCCGGGACAGGGGAATCGGGAGCTGTTTTTT CASSPGQGNRELFF
TRBJ2-3 . . TRBV20-1 TGCAGTGCCGGACCGAGCACAGATACGCAGTATTTT CSAGPSTDTQYF
TRBJ2-2 . TRBD2 TRBV6-5 TGTGCCAGCAGTTACCAACTGCCGGGACTAGCGGGAGCCGGGGAGCTGTTTTTT CASSYQLPGLAGAGELFF
TRBJ1-2 . . TRBV19 TGTGCCAGTAGTATGGGGGATAACTATGGCTACACCTTC CASSMGDNYGYTF
TRBJ2-7 . TRBD2 TRBV20-1 TGCAGTGCTAAGGAGACTAGCGGGCCTCAGCAGTACTTC CSAKETSGPQQYF
TRBJ2-5 few TRBD2 TRBV7-9 TGTGCCAGCAGCGTAAGACTAGCGGGAGCGGAGGGGGGTCAAGAGACCCAGTACTTC CASSVRLAGAEGGQETQYF
TRBJ2-2 once . TRBV9 TGTGCCAGCAGCGTAGGGGCTAGCTCGCTCACCGGGGAGCTGTTTTTT CASSVGASSLTGELFF
TRBJ2-5 few . TRBV5-1 TGCGCCAGCAGCTTAGGAGGCGGGGAGACCCAGTACTTC CASSLGGGETQYF
TRBJ1-6 few . TRBV21-1 TGTGCCAGCAGCAACCGGGACAGATCGAACCTGGTTAATTCACCCCTCCACTTT CASSNRDRSNLVNSPLHF
TRBJ1-1 . . TRBV6-7 TGTGCCAGCAGTTACCCGCACGTTGCGCACGGGACGCCTAGTCCGCTGAACACTGAAGCTTTCTTT CASSYPHVAHGTPSPLNTEAFF
TRBJ1-5 few . TRBV18 TGTGCCAGCTCAACGACAGAGGGATCGGGTCAGCCCCAGCATTTT CASSTTEGSGQPQHF
TRBJ2-1 . . TRBV11-1 TGTGCCAGCAGCTTAGCCCTGAGATCCTACAATGAGCAGTTCTTC CASSLALRSYNEQFF
TRBJ2-1 . . TRBV21-1 TGTGCCAGCAGCAAAGCAGAGATCCCCCTTGCCTACAATGAGCAGTTCTTC CASSKAEIPLAYNEQFF
TRBJ1-1 once . TRBV28 TGTGCCACCCTCCGTCCAATCGGCAGGGGTTTCACTGAAGCTTTCTTT CATLRPIGRGFTEAFF
TRBJ2-5 . . TRBV11-2 TGTGCCAGCAGCATCGTAGAGACCCAGTACTTC CASSIVETQYF
TRBJ2-5 . . TRBV5-1 TGCGCCAGCAGCTTGGAAACCGGGGAAGAGACCCAGTACTTC CASSLETGEETQYF
TRBJ2-2 . TRBD1 TRBV19 TGTGCCAGTAGAAAGACAGGGTCTAGCACCGGGGAGCTGTTTTTT CASRKTGSSTGELFF
TRBJ2-3 . . TRBV18 TGTGCCAGCTCATGGGGATTCACAGATACGCAGTATTTT CASSWGFTDTQYF
TRBJ2-4 . . TRBV10-3 TGTGCCATCAGTGACGCGGGGCTAGCCAAAAACATTCAGTACTTC CAISDAGLAKNIQYF
TRBJ2-7 . TRBD2 TRBV28 TGTGCCAGCAGTTCCACCTGGCTAGCGGGCACCCCTTACTCCTACGAGCAGTACTTC CASSSTWLAGTPYSYEQYF
TRBJ1-1 few . TRBV7-9 TGTGCCAGCAGCTTAGTGGGGGCAGGGGCGAACACTGAAGCTTTCTTT CASSLVGAGANTEAFF
TRBJ1-1 . TRBD1 TRBV7-9 TGTGCCAGCAGCGTGCAGGGACAGGGGCCTGAAGCTTTCTTT CASSVQGQGPEAFF
TRBJ2-3 . . TRBV24-1 TGTGCCACCAGTGATCCCACCCCGGGGCGGGATGTGCCAGATACGCAGTATTTT CATSDPTPGRDVPDTQYF